This T cell receptor (beta chain) was documented in a study of beta chain features in type 1 diabetes. General study findings and limits: Researchers cautioned that cDNA sequencing could over-represent cells with high TCR expression. More deletions and fewer insertions at VDJ junctions were found in patients with type 1 diabetes. Shorter TCRB CDR3s, moderately but significantly so, were found in Type 1 diabetes patients in all four CD4+ subsets.

All of the isolated RNA was reverse transcribed, so expressed TCRB transcripts were sequenced. There were 3 million to 4 million reads on average in the naive, central memory and regulatory T cell samples. Produced via immunoSEQ multiplex PCR; TCRdb's table is partial and in-frame only. The sample has around 600,000 clones, around 12% seen once. Researchers reported sorting CD4+ naive, central memory, regulatory and stem cell-like memory cells via CD45RO/CCR7/CD25/CD127/CD95/CD27. The CDR3 runs to 13 residues. Germline CDR1 reads GTSNPN; CDR2 reads SVGIG (reference sequence). V shed 0 bases and J shed 0 bases, with 3 bases lying between them. This clone was seen a handful of times. What it binds is unknown. The same CDR3 arises from other DNA sequences in this sample as well.

The receptor comes from a man aged 25 to 45 with type 1 diabetes. The chain recombines TRBV30 with TRBJ1-3; D is unclear. The source material was naive CD4+ T cells from blood. The CDR3 DNA reads as TGTGCCTGGAGTGTAGACTCTGGAAACACCATATATTTT. As protein: CAWSVDSGNTIYF.